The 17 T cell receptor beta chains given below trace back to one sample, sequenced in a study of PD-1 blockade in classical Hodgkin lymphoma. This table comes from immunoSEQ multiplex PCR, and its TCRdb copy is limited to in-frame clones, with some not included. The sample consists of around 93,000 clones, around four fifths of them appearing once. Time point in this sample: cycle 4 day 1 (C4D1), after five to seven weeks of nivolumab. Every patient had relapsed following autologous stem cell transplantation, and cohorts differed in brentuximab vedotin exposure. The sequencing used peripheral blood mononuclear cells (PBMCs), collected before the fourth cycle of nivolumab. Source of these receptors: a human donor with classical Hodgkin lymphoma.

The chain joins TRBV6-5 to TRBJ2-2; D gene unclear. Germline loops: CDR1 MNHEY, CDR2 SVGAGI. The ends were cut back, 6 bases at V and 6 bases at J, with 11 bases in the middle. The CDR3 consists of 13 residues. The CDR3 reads CASSPTLAGELFF. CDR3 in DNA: TGTGCCAGCAGCCCTACCTTGGCCGGGGAGCTGTTTTTT.

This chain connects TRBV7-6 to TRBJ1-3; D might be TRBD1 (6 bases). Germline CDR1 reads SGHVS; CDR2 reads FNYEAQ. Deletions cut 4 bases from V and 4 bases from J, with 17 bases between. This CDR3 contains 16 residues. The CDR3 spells CASSSLQGTLGNTIYF. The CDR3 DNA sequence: TGTGCCAGCAGCTCCTTACAGGGTACTCTCGGAAACACCATATATTTT.

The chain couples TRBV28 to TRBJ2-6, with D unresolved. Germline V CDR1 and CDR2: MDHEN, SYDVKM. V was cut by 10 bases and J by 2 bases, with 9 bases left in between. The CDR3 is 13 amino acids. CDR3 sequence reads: CAISRTGANVLTF. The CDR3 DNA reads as TGTGCCATCTCGAGAACTGGGGCCAACGTCCTGACTTTC.

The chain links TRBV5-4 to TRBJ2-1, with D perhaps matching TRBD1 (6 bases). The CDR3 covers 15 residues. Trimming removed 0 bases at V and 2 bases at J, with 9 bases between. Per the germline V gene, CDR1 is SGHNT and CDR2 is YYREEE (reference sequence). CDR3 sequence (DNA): TGTGCCAGCAGCTTGGACAGGGCAGCCTACAATGAGCAGTTCTTC. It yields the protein CASSLDRAAYNEQFF.

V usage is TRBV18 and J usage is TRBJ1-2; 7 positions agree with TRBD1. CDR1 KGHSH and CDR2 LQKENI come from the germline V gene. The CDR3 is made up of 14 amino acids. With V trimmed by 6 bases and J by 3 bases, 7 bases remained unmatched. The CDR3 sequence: CASSPGRGDYGYTF. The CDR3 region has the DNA TGTGCCAGCTCTCCGGGCAGGGGGGACTATGGCTACACCTTC.

The chain's CDR3 is CASMRTKGANTQYF. CDR3 sequence (DNA): TGTGCCAGCATGCGCACGAAGGGGGCTAATACGCAGTATTTT. The V call is TRBV7-2, the J call TRBJ2-3; 7 nucleotides align to TRBD1. Unmatched junction bases numbered 11, after V lost 7 bases and J lost 7 bases. The CDR3 runs to 14 residues. In germline, CDR1 is SGHTA, CDR2 FQGNSA.

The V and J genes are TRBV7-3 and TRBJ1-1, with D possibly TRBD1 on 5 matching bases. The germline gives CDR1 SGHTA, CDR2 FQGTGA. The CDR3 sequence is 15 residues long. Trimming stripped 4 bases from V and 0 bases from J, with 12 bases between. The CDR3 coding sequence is TGTGCCAGCAGCTCCATCCTGGGGGTGAACACTGAAGCTTTCTTT. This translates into CASSSILGVNTEAFF.

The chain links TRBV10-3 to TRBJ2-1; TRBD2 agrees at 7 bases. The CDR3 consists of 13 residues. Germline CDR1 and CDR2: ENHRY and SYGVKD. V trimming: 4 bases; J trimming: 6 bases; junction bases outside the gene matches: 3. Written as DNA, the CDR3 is TGTGCCATCAGTGGGACTAGAAGCAATGAGCAGTTCTTC. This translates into CAISGTRSNEQFF.

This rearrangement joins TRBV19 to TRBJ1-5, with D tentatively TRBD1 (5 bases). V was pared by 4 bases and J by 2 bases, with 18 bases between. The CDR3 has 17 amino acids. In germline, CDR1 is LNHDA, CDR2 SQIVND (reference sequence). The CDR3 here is CASSTLGEVYRNQPQHF. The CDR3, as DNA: TGTGCCAGTAGTACATTAGGGGAGGTTTACCGCAATCAGCCCCAGCATTTT.

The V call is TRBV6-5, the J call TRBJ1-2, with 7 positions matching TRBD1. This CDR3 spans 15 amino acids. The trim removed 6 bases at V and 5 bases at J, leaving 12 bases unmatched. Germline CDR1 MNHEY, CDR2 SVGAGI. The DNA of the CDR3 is TGTGCCAGCAGGCCTGGGGCAGGGGGGGATTATGGCTACACCTTC. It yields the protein CASRPGAGGDYGYTF.

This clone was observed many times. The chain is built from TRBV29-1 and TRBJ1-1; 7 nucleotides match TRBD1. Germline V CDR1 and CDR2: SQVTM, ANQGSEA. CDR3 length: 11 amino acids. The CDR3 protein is CSGRGKTEAFF. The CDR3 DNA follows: TGCAGTGGCAGGGGGAAGACTGAAGCTTTCTTT. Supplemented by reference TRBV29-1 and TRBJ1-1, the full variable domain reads SAVISQKPSRDICQRGTSLTIQCQVDSQVTMMFWYRQQPGQSLTLIATANQGSEATYESGFVIDKFPISRPNLTFSTLTVSNMSPEDSSIYLCSGRGKTEAFFGQGTRLTVV.

In DNA form, the CDR3 reads TGTGCCAGCAGTTACTCGAGATACAATGAGCAGTTCTTC. It encodes CASSYSRYNEQFF. V gene TRBV6-5 combines with J gene TRBJ2-1; D gene unclear. Trimming removed 0 bases at V and 4 bases at J, with 4 bases between. This CDR3 comprises 13 residues. Germline CDR1 is MNHEY and CDR2 is SVGAGI.

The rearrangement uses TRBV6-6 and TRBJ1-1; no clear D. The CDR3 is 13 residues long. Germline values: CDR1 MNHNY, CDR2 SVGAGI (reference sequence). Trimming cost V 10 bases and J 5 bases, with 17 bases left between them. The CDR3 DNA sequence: TGTGCCACGGTCTTTATCCCGTCGACTGAAGCTTTCTTT. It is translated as CATVFIPSTEAFF.

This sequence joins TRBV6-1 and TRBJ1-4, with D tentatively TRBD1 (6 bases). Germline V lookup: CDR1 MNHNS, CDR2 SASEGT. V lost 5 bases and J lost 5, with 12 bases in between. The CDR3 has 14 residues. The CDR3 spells CASSSTGMNEKLFF. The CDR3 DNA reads TGTGCCAGCAGTTCAACAGGGATGAATGAAAAACTGTTTTTT.

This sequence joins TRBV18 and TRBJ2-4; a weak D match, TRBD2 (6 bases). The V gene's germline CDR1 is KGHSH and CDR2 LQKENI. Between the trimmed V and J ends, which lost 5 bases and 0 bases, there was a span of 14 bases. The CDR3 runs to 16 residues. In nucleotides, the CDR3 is TGTGCCAGCTCAGTCAGGACTAACCTAGCCAAAAACATTCAGTACTTC. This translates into CASSVRTNLAKNIQYF.

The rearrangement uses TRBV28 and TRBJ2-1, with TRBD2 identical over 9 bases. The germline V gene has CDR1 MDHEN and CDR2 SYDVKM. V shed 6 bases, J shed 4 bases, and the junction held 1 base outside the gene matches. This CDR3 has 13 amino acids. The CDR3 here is CASRTSGYNEQFF. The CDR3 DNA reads TGTGCCAGCAGGACTAGCGGTTACAATGAGCAGTTCTTC.

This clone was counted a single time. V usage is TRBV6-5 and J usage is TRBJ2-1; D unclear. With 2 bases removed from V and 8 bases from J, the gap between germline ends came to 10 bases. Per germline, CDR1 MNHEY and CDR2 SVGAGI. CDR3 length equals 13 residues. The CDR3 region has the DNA TGTGCCAGCAGTTACGTTAGTGGCCATGAGCAGTTCTTC. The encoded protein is CASSYVSGHEQFF.